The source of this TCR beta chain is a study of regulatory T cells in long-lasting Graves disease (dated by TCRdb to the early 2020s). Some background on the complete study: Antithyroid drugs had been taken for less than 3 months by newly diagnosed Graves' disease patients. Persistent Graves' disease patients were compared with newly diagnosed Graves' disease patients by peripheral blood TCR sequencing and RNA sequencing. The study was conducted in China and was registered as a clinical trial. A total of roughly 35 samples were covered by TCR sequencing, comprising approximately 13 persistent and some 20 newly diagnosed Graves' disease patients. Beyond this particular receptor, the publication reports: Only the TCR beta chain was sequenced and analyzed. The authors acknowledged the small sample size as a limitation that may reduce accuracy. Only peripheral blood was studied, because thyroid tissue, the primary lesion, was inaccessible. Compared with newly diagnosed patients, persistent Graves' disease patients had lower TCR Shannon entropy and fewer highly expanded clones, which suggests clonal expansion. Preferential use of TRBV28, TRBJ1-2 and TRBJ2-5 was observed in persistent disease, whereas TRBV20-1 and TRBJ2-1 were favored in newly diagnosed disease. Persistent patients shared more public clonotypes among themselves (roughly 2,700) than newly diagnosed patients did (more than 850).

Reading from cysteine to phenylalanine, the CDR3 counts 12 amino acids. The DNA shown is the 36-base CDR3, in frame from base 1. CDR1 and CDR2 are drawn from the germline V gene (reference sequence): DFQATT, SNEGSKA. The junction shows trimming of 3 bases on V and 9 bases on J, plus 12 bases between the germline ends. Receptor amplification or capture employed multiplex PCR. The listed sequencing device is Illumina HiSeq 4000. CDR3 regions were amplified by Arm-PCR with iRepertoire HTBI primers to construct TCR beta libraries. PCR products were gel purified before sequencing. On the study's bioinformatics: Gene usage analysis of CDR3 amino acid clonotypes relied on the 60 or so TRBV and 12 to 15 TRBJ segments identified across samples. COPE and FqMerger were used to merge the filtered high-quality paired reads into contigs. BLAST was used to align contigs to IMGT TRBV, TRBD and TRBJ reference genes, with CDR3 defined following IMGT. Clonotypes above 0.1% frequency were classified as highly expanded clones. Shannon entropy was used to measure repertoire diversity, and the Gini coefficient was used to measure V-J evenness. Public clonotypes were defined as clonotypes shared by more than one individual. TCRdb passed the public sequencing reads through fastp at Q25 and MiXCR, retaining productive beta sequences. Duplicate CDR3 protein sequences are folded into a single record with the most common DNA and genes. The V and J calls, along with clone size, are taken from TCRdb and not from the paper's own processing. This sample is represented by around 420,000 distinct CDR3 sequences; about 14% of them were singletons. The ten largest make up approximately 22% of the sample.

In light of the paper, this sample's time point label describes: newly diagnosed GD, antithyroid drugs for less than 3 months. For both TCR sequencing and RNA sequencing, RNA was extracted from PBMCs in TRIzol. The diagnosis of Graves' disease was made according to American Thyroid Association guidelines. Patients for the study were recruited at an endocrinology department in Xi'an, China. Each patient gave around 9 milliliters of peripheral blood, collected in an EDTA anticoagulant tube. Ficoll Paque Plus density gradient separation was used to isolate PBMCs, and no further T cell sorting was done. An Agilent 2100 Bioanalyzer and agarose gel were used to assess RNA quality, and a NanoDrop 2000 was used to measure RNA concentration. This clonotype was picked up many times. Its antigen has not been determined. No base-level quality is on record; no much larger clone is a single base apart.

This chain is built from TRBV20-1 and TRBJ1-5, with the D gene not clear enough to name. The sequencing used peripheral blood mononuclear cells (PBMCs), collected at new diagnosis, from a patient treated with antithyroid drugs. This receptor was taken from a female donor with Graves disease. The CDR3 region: CSASGPWRPQHF. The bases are TGCAGTGCTAGCGGCCCCTGGAGGCCCCAGCATTTT.